This TCR beta chain was observed in a study of cytomegalovirus exposure and HLA in healthy donors. 60 Vbeta and 13 Jbeta primers were used in PCR. The table came from immunoSEQ multiplex PCR; TCRdb's copy has only in-frame clones and leaves some out. The data hold roughly 180,000 clones, with 80% to 90% observed a single time. The V and J ends lost 1 base and 0 bases, in that order; junction bases with no gene match: 3. Germline-derived CDR1 and CDR2 are SGHRS and YFSETQ. This CDR3 is built from 15 residues. Source material: PBMCs. The TCR originated in a woman aged 18 to 35 in good health and CMV-seronegative. The chain links TRBV5-1 to TRBJ1-1; TRBD1 matches at 7 bases. The CDR3 DNA reads TGCGCCAGCAGCTTGACCACAGGGGTGAACACTGAAGCTTTCTTT. It encodes CASSLTTGVNTEAFF.